This T cell receptor (beta chain) was documented in a study of blood T cell repertoires in COVID-19. Study overall: From T cells, B-cell-depleted T cells, or PBMCs came the material, which was cDNA or gDNA.

The authors' processing: It was from reference gene primer amplification that nucleated cell counts were estimated. Assay used: immunoSEQ multiplex PCR; TCRdb lists only in-frame clones, some missing. Clonal size and the V and J genes are those of that table, whereas D and trimming came from the DNA. The repertoire has around 200,000 clones, around 85% of them found once; the top ten carry roughly a sixth. Individuals aged about 18 to 90 years were recruited from roughly 23 US areas. Participant-given clinical history determined each cohort assignment. Germline CDR1 and CDR2: GTSNPN and SVGIG (reference sequence). The CDR3 loop spans 16 amino acids. J gave up 3 bases and V 2 bases, and 10 bases lay outside the gene matches.

The receptor comes from a man in his forties who had recovered from COVID-19. The chain couples TRBV30 to TRBJ1-2, with TRBD1 matching 9 bases. Sequencing was done on a sample of PBMCs or T cells enriched from blood (not recorded which). The chain's CDR3 is CAWSPSTGGYYYGYTF. CDR3 DNA: TGTGCCTGGAGTCCTTCGACAGGGGGGTACTACTATGGCTACACCTTC.